These T cell receptor beta chains were read from a single sample in a study of T cell repertoires in cytomegalovirus infection. No antigen has been assigned to these receptors. TCRdb fed the reads into MiXCR, producing one record per CDR3 protein. The data contain hundreds of thousands of distinct CDR3 sequences, about 42% of them singletons. Source: cultured PBMCs, taken from culture after CMV antigen stimulation. The source of these receptors is a human donor in good health (CMV status not recorded). Some clones in this sample may be carry-over from other donors' samples. Each CDR3 is given without its conserved first and last residue.

j_gene: TRBJ2-3; v_gene: TRBV28; CDR3aa: ASSLLRGDRGVGTDTQY
j_gene: TRBJ1-4; v_gene: TRBV7-8; CDR3aa: ASSPRDRTNEKLF
j_gene: TRBJ1-1; v_gene: TRBV5-1; CDR3aa: ASSPGQSPMNTEAF
j_gene: TRBJ2-3; v_gene: TRBV20-1; CDR3aa: SARDPGARTDTQY
j_gene: TRBJ1-2; v_gene: TRBV5-6; CDR3aa: ASSKRLFEGYT
j_gene: TRBJ2-3; v_gene: TRBV5-4; CDR3aa: ASSTPTSGSTDTQY
j_gene: TRBJ2-7; v_gene: TRBV6-1; CDR3aa: ASTTGATNYEQY
j_gene: TRBJ2-3; v_gene: TRBV6-1; CDR3aa: AISGGLTDTQY
j_gene: TRBJ2-7; v_gene: TRBV19; CDR3aa: ASGGGSYEQY
j_gene: TRBJ2-7; v_gene: TRBV6-1; CDR3aa: ASRQGAGYSYEQY
j_gene: TRBJ1-6; v_gene: TRBV15; CDR3aa: ATSGINSPLH
j_gene: TRBJ2-5; v_gene: TRBV7-2; CDR3aa: ASSLYQGAFQETQY
j_gene: TRBJ2-3; v_gene: TRBV7-6; CDR3aa: ASSARDYNTQY
j_gene: TRBJ2-1; v_gene: TRBV7-9; CDR3aa: ASSLWGASGGLRSYNEQF
j_gene: TRBJ2-3; v_gene: TRBV7-2; CDR3aa: ASSMTGVFDTQY
j_gene: TRBJ2-1; v_gene: TRBV24-1; CDR3aa: ATSDGQIYNEQF
j_gene: TRBJ1-5; v_gene: TRBV4-1; CDR3aa: ASSQDRHDGQPQH
j_gene: TRBJ1-4; v_gene: TRBV7-4; CDR3aa: ASSLAYDRVNEKLF
j_gene: TRBJ2-7; v_gene: TRBV10-2; CDR3aa: ASSELQGRYEQY
j_gene: TRBJ1-2; v_gene: TRBV6-8; CDR3aa: ASLPGDRGYGYT
j_gene: TRBJ2-5; v_gene: TRBV20-1; CDR3aa: SARDGEAVQETQY
j_gene: TRBJ1-1; v_gene: TRBV5-1; CDR3aa: ASSLETPNTEAF
j_gene: TRBJ2-7; v_gene: TRBV5-1; CDR3aa: ASSPRTGDGEQY
j_gene: TRBJ1-1; v_gene: TRBV11-2; CDR3aa: ASSFQAEGTPGGTEAF
j_gene: TRBJ2-3; v_gene: TRBV20-1; CDR3aa: SATGLVISTDTQY
j_gene: TRBJ2-3; v_gene: TRBV7-9; CDR3aa: ASGRTGDTQY
j_gene: TRBJ2-7; v_gene: TRBV6-5; CDR3aa: ASSYLAGLGNYEQY
j_gene: TRBJ2-3; v_gene: TRBV5-4; CDR3aa: ASSGGTSGGRSTDTQY
j_gene: TRBJ1-2; v_gene: TRBV7-2; CDR3aa: ASSSPGQGAFGYT
j_gene: TRBJ2-7; v_gene: TRBV5-4; CDR3aa: ASSFRAGATYEQY
j_gene: TRBJ2-3; v_gene: TRBV19; CDR3aa: ATWTGDTDTQY
j_gene: TRBJ2-1; v_gene: TRBV27; CDR3aa: ASKTPGLAGVIEQF
j_gene: TRBJ2-5; v_gene: TRBV7-2; CDR3aa: ASSITGTGGQETQY
j_gene: TRBJ1-5; v_gene: TRBV7-2; CDR3aa: ASSYTGTFGNQPQH
j_gene: TRBJ1-1; v_gene: TRBV7-2; CDR3aa: ASGTEVMNTEAF
j_gene: TRBJ2-1; v_gene: TRBV28; CDR3aa: ASSPFRTSIGLSYNEQF
j_gene: TRBJ2-1; v_gene: TRBV5-6; CDR3aa: ASSLPERYNEQF
j_gene: TRBJ1-2; v_gene: TRBV12-3/TRBV12-4; CDR3aa: ASSRSGTGPLYGYT
j_gene: TRBJ2-1; v_gene: TRBV6-2/TRBV6-3; CDR3aa: ASQSRGYNEQF
j_gene: TRBJ1-5; v_gene: TRBV7-2; CDR3aa: ASSARGRGGGRPQH